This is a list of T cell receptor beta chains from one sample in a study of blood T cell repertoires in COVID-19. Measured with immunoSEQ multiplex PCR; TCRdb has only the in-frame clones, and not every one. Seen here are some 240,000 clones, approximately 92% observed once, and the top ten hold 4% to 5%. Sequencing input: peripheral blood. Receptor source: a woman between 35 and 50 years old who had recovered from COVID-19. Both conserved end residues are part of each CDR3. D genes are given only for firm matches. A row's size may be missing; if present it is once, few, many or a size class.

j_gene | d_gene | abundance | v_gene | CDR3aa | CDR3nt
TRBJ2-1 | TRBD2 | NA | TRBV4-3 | CASSRGTSGSEREQFF | TGCGCCAGCAGCCGCGGGACTAGCGGGAGCGAGAGAGAGCAGTTCTTC
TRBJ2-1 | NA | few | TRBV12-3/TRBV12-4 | CASSPSLGEQFF | TGTGCCAGCAGTCCGAGTCTGGGCGAGCAGTTCTTC
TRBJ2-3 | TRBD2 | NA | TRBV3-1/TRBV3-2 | CASSQGSGTSTDTQYF | TGTGCCAGCAGCCAAGGTAGCGGGACGAGCACAGATACGCAGTATTTT
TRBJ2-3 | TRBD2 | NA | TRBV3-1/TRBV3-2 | CASSQAGGGTDTQYF | TGTGCCAGCAGCCAAGCGGGGGGGGGCACAGATACGCAGTATTTT
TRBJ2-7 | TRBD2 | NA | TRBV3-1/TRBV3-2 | CASSHSGTSAYEQYF | TGTGCCAGCAGCCATTCCGGGACTAGCGCCTACGAGCAGTACTTC
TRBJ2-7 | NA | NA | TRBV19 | CASTPDSSRGSEQYF | TGTGCCAGTACCCCGGACAGTTCTAGGGGCAGCGAGCAGTACTTC
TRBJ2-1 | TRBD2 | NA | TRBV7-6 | CASTLLAGYSSYNEQFF | TGTGCCAGCACCCTACTAGCGGGTTATAGCTCCTACAATGAGCAGTTCTTC
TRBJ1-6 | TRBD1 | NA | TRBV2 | CASSGGQGASYSPLHF | TGTGCCAGCAGTGGGGGACAGGGGGCTTCCTATTCACCCCTCCACTTT
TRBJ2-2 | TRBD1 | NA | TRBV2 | CASRLGTGENTGELFF | TGTGCCAGCAGATTGGGGACAGGGGAAAACACCGGGGAGCTGTTTTTT
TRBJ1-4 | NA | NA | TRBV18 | CASSPSGDLEKLFF | TGTGCCAGCTCACCATCGGGGGATCTTGAAAAACTGTTTTTT
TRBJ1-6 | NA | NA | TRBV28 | CASSYGQRYNSPLHF | TGTGCCAGCAGTTACGGACAAAGATATAATTCACCCCTCCACTTT